This T cell receptor (beta chain) was sequenced for a study of early T cells in non-severe SARS-CoV-2 infection. Study as a whole: Sequenced bulk RNA came from whole blood that was unsorted, and chains were unpaired.

MiXCR, run by TCRdb on the 5' RACE reads, gives a single entry per CDR3 protein. The sample has 20,000 to 30,000 distinct CDR3 sequences, 5% to 6.5% seen once. In its sample, this clonotype was seen many times. What it binds is not known. This CDR3 is built from 14 residues. The V segment lost 5 bases and the J segment 3 bases; nucleotides outside the gene matches: 6. Germline CDR1 reads SGHVS; CDR2 reads FNYEAQ. Study outcomes and limitations: Matching against VDJdb likely underestimated virus-specific expansions, favoring anti-spike CD8.

This sequence originates from an adult who was a healthcare worker with PCR-confirmed SARS-CoV-2 infection or an uninfected control (not recorded which). The rearrangement links TRBV7-6 to TRBJ1-2; 7 bases map to TRBD1. Material for sequencing was whole blood. CDR3 loop: CASSPGQRDYGYTF. In DNA form, the CDR3 reads TGTGCCAGCAGCCCGGGACAGAGAGACTATGGCTACACCTTC.